Following are 28 T cell receptor beta chains from one sample sequenced in a study of a mutant IDH1 vaccine in newly diagnosed glioma. Sample time point: week 35, safety follow-up. With topical imiquimod, each dose of the vaccine consisted of 300 ug of mutant IDH1 20-mer peptide. Sequencing used immunoSEQ multiplex PCR; TCRdb keeps in-frame clones, though not all of them. Counted here are some 42,000 clones, approximately 80% occurring once; the ten biggest clones make up roughly 5.6%. These receptors lack a known antigen. The material was PBMCs, obtained from a glioma patient whose treatment included an IDH1 peptide vaccine. These receptors were collected from a woman aged 45 to 65 with glioma.

V is TRBV25-1 and J is TRBJ1-2, with TRBD1 identical over 9 bases. The CDR3 has 17 amino acids. CDR1 and CDR2 (germline): MGHDK, SYGVNS. The V and J ends lost 8 bases and 5 bases, in that order; junction bases with no gene match: 18. Here the CDR3 DNA reads TGTGCCAGCGGATATTCCGGGACAGGGTCATTTCGATATGGCTACACCTTC. It is translated as CASGYSGTGSFRYGYTF.

This chain links TRBV19 with TRBJ1-4; a weak D match, TRBD1 (5 bases). In germline, CDR1 is LNHDA, CDR2 SQIVND (reference sequence). The CDR3 is made up of 16 amino acids. V lost 3 bases and J 8 bases, leaving 19 bases between the germline ends. The CDR3 loop reads CASSMELQDLWEKLFF. DNA for the CDR3: TGTGCCAGTAGTATGGAATTACAGGACCTCTGGGAAAAACTGTTTTTT.

The CDR3 coding sequence is TGTGCCAGCAGCCAAGATACGGGCGTGGAAAATTCACCCCTCCACTTT. Translating gives CASSQDTGVENSPLHF. V usage is TRBV4-2 and J usage is TRBJ1-6; D is unclear. V was clipped by 0 bases and J by 7 bases, with 13 bases between them. CDR3 length: 16 residues. Germline lookup yields CDR1 LGHNA and CDR2 YNFKEQ.

V usage is TRBV25-1 and J usage is TRBJ1-5; D uncertain. Germline V gives CDR1 MGHDK, CDR2 SYGVNS. The CDR3 length is 13 residues. Trimming cost V 5 bases and J 0 bases, with 5 bases left between them. The DNA for the CDR3 is TGTGCCAGCAGTAGTAATAGCAATCAGCCCCAGCATTTT. Its protein product is CASSSNSNQPQHF.

The chain recombines TRBV6-1 with TRBJ1-5; D not certain. Trimming removed 7 bases at V and 1 base at J, with 14 bases between. The CDR3 runs to 15 residues. Germline values: CDR1 MNHNS, CDR2 SASEGT. The CDR3 DNA reads TGTGCCAGCACCGTTAAATCGTCGAGCAATCAGCCCCAGCATTTT. Amino acids: CASTVKSSSNQPQHF.

This clone is a singleton in its sample. This chain uses TRBV2 with TRBJ2-7; no firm D call. The ends were cut back, 5 bases at V and 0 bases at J, with 5 bases in the middle. Per the germline V gene, CDR1 is SNHLY and CDR2 is FYNNEI. This CDR3 contains 12 residues. The chain's CDR3 is CASSLSSYEQYF. The CDR3 DNA reads as TGTGCCAGCAGTCTAAGCTCCTACGAGCAGTACTTC. Full variable domain (outside the CDR3, taken from reference TRBV2 and TRBJ2-7): EPEVTQTPSHQVTQMGQEVILRCVPISNHLYFYWYRQILGQKVEFLVSFYNNEISEKSEIFDDQFSVERPDGSNFTLKIRSTKLEDSAMYFCASSLSSYEQYFGPGTRLTVT.

The rearrangement uses TRBV7-9 and TRBJ2-3; D is perhaps TRBD2 (5 bases). Germline V gene sequence: CDR1 SEHNR, CDR2 FQNEAQ (reference sequence). V lost 5 bases, J lost 5 bases, and 8 bases lay in between. The CDR3 loop spans 12 amino acids. CDR3: CASSIRGDTQYF. The CDR3 coding sequence is TGTGCCAGCAGCATCCGGGGAGATACGCAGTATTTT.

The rearrangement joins TRBV5-1 to TRBJ1-1; 8 positions match TRBD1. Germline V gives CDR1 SGHRS, CDR2 YFSETQ. The CDR3 runs 17 residues. V was pared by 4 bases and J by 1 base, with 12 bases of the junction left unmatched. The CDR3 sequence: CASSRGRLDRENTEAFF. DNA of the CDR3: TGCGCCAGCAGCCGAGGTCGACTGGACAGGGAGAACACTGAAGCTTTCTTT. The entire variable domain, with the rest obtained from reference TRBV5-1 and TRBJ1-1, is as follows: KAGVTQTPRYLIKTRGQQVTLSCSPISGHRSVSWYQQTPGQGLQFLFEYFSETQRNKGNFPGRFSGRQFSNSRSEMNVSTLELGDSALYLCASSRGRLDRENTEAFFGQGTRLTVV.

V gene TRBV6-1 combines with J gene TRBJ1-1; D unclear. CDR3 length: 14 amino acids. Germline-derived CDR1 and CDR2 are MNHNS and SASEGT. V was shortened by 8 bases and J by 0 bases, with 13 bases between the two germline ends. The CDR3 here is CASLEGFMNTEAFF. CDR3 DNA: TGTGCCAGCCTTGAGGGATTTATGAACACTGAAGCTTTCTTT.

The V and J genes are TRBV5-1 and TRBJ1-6; 8 bases are shared with TRBD1. Unmatched junction bases numbered 3, after V lost 1 base and J lost 9 bases. The CDR3 loop spans 14 amino acids. The germline V gene encodes CDR1 SGHRS and CDR2 YFSETQ. The CDR3 region is CASSLLGQVSPLHF. DNA of the CDR3: TGCGCCAGCAGCTTGTTGGGACAGGTTTCACCCCTCCACTTT.

CDR3 loop: CASSAKPGTDSYSNQPQHF. The CDR3 nucleotides read TGCGCCAGCAGCGCGAAACCCGGGACAGACAGTTATAGCAATCAGCCCCAGCATTTT. The chain carries TRBV4-1 and TRBJ1-5, with 7 bases lining up with TRBD1. The junction had 16 bases not matched to a gene; V was cut back by 5 bases and J by 0 bases. Per germline, CDR1 MGHRA and CDR2 YSYEKL. The CDR3 runs 19 residues.

The V call is TRBV5-1, the J call TRBJ1-2; D perhaps matches TRBD1 (6 bases). The length of the CDR3 is 16 residues. V gave up 2 bases and J gave up 4 bases, with 18 bases separating them. Germline lookup yields CDR1 SGHRS and CDR2 YFSETQ. The chain's CDR3 is CASSFLRGGLGYGYTF. CDR3 nucleotides: TGCGCCAGCAGCTTCCTTAGGGGGGGACTTGGCTATGGCTACACCTTC.

This rearrangement joins TRBV10-1 to TRBJ2-3, with TRBD1 as a possible D gene (7 bases). V was trimmed by 4 bases and J by 0 bases, leaving 20 bases between them. Germline V gene lookup returns CDR1 WNHNN and CDR2 SYGVQD (reference sequence). The CDR3 covers 18 residues. The chain's CDR3 is CASSASSPQGTSTDTQYF. The CDR3 DNA reads TGCGCCAGCAGTGCCAGCAGCCCACAGGGGACTAGCACAGATACGCAGTATTTT.

V usage is TRBV5-1 and J usage is TRBJ1-6; D perhaps matches TRBD1 (5 bases). Trimming took off 4 bases at V and 10 bases at J, with 18 bases between the two ends. Germline V gene sequence: CDR1 SGHRS, CDR2 YFSETQ. This CDR3 region has 15 residues. CDR3 DNA: TGCGCCAGCAGCCCCTCGGGGAGGGACGACTCACCCCTCCACTTT. Translation gives CASSPSGRDDSPLHF. The full variable domain, completed using reference TRBV5-1 and TRBJ1-6, is KAGVTQTPRYLIKTRGQQVTLSCSPISGHRSVSWYQQTPGQGLQFLFEYFSETQRNKGNFPGRFSGRQFSNSRSEMNVSTLELGDSALYLCASSPSGRDDSPLHFGNGTRLTVT.

The J gene is TRBJ2-2, the V gene TRBV25-1; no clear D. Germline V gene sequence: CDR1 MGHDK, CDR2 SYGVNS. The CDR3 sequence is 11 residues long. Trimming cost V 2 bases and J 9 bases, with 4 bases left between them. Here the CDR3 DNA reads TGTGCCAGCAGTGAAAGCCGGGAGCTGTTTTTT. It yields the protein CASSESRELFF.

The chain combines TRBV9 with TRBJ1-2, with 8 bases fitting TRBD1. This CDR3 comprises 16 residues. After removal of 3 bases from V and 1 base from J, the junction contained 8 bases not matched to a gene. From germline, CDR1 is SGDLS and CDR2 YYNGEE. The DNA of the CDR3 is TGTGCCAGCAGCGAACTACCGGACAGGGTTAACTATGGCTACACCTTC. Translating gives CASSELPDRVNYGYTF.

This chain links TRBV15 with TRBJ1-4; D unclear. Germline assignment: CDR1 LNHNV and CDR2 YYDKDF (reference sequence). This CDR3 is 15 amino acids long. Trimming took 3 bases from V and 3 from J, leaving 11 bases between them. The CDR3 reads CATSRVKGPNEKLFF. In DNA form, the CDR3 reads TGTGCCACCAGCAGGGTTAAAGGGCCTAATGAAAAACTGTTTTTT.

The chain's CDR3 is CASSMAHGGSYNSPLHF. CDR3 in DNA: TGTGCCAGTAGTATGGCGCACGGCGGCTCCTATAATTCACCCCTCCACTTT. The chain uses TRBV19 and TRBJ1-6; D remains unclear. V was pared by 3 bases and J by 0 bases, with 12 bases between. In germline, CDR1 is LNHDA, CDR2 SQIVND (reference sequence). The CDR3 extends over 17 amino acids. The variable domain in full, completed from reference TRBV19 and TRBJ1-6, reads DGGITQSPKYLFRKEGQNVTLSCEQNLNHDAMYWYRQDPGQGLRLIYYSQIVNDFQKGDIAEGYSVSREKKESFPLTVTSAQKNPTAFYLCASSMAHGGSYNSPLHFGNGTRLTVT.

This chain joins TRBV9 and TRBJ2-1; D is tentatively TRBD1 or TRBD2 (5 bases each). Trimming took 0 bases from V and 0 from J, leaving 10 bases between them. The CDR3 spans 16 residues. Germline V lookup: CDR1 SGDLS, CDR2 YYNGEE. The CDR3 DNA sequence: TGTGCCAGCAGCGTAGACGGGGCGACCTCCTACAATGAGCAGTTCTTC. Amino acids: CASSVDGATSYNEQFF.

V usage is TRBV7-6 and J usage is TRBJ1-2, with D possibly being TRBD1 (6 bases). Germline-derived CDR1 and CDR2 are SGHVS and FNYEAQ. The CDR3 contains 15 residues. V was shortened by 1 base and J by 0 bases, with 9 bases between the two germline ends. In DNA, the CDR3 is TGTGCCAGCAGCTTAGGAGGGGGAGCTAACTATGGCTACACCTTC. This codes for CASSLGGGANYGYTF.

The V call is TRBV15, the J call TRBJ2-1, with TRBD2 matching over 8 bases. CDR1 and CDR2 (germline): LNHNV, YYDKDF (reference sequence). Germline trimming cut 3 bases from V and 8 bases from J; bases unmatched to any gene: 9. This CDR3 has 15 residues. The CDR3 loop reads CATSSRVPGGDEQFF. The CDR3 bases are TGTGCCACCAGCAGCAGGGTGCCGGGGGGGGATGAGCAGTTCTTC.

This rearrangement joins TRBV2 to TRBJ2-5, with D perhaps matching TRBD2 (5 bases). CDR3 size: 12 residues. From germline, CDR1 is SNHLY and CDR2 FYNNEI. V shed 5 bases and J shed 5 bases, with 9 bases lying between them. The DNA of the CDR3 is TGTGCCAGCAGTAGGAAGCGGGAGACCCAGTACTTC. Protein: CASSRKRETQYF. Together with reference TRBV2 and TRBJ2-5, the CDR3 gives the full variable domain: EPEVTQTPSHQVTQMGQEVILRCVPISNHLYFYWYRQILGQKVEFLVSFYNNEISEKSEIFDDQFSVERPDGSNFTLKIRSTKLEDSAMYFCASSRKRETQYFGPGTRLLVL.

V and J are TRBV2 and TRBJ2-5; D gene uncertain. V was shortened by 3 bases and J by 5 bases, with 7 bases between the two germline ends. Germline V CDR1 and CDR2: SNHLY, FYNNEI. This CDR3 is built from 12 residues. CDR3 region: CASSEERETQYF. The CDR3 nucleotides are TGTGCCAGCAGTGAGGAGAGGGAGACCCAGTACTTC.

V gene TRBV7-2 combines with J gene TRBJ2-3, with no clear D. CDR3 length: 15 residues. Trimming shortened V by 3 bases and J by 2 bases, and 12 bases separated the two germline ends. Germline V gene sequence: CDR1 SGHTA, CDR2 FQGNSA. The DNA of the CDR3 is TGTGCCAGCAGCTTTATTAGGGCTTCCACAGATACGCAGTATTTT. Protein product: CASSFIRASTDTQYF.

V usage is TRBV29-1 and J usage is TRBJ2-7, with D perhaps TRBD2 (6 bases). Per germline, CDR1 SQVTM and CDR2 ANQGSEA. CDR3 length: 13 residues. The V gene lost 7 bases and the J gene lost 0 bases, with 13 bases spanning the gap. The CDR3 reads CSARDGSSYEQYF. The CDR3 DNA reads TGCAGCGCCCGGGACGGGAGCTCCTACGAGCAGTACTTC.

The V call is TRBV5-6, the J call TRBJ2-5, with TRBD1 identical over 11 bases. CDR1 and CDR2 from the germline V gene are SGHDT and YYEEEE. This CDR3 contains 14 residues. V dropped 6 bases and J dropped 4; count of bases not matched to a gene: 5. This CDR3 reads CASNRDRGTETQYF. The CDR3 DNA follows: TGTGCCAGCAACCGGGACAGGGGGACAGAGACCCAGTACTTC.

The V gene is TRBV9, the J gene TRBJ2-1; 7 bases map to TRBD1. This CDR3 contains 16 residues. Germline loops: CDR1 SGDLS, CDR2 YYNGEE. V lost 3 bases to trimming and J lost 2 bases; unmatched junction nucleotides: 8. In nucleotides, the CDR3 is TGTGCCAGCAGCGGTCGAGGACAGGTACCCTACAATGAGCAGTTCTTC. Protein product: CASSGRGQVPYNEQFF.

V and J are TRBV12-5 and TRBJ1-1; tentatively, D is TRBD1 (6 bases). Trimming took 3 bases from V and 1 from J, leaving 9 bases between them. Germline CDR1 reads LGHNT; CDR2 reads FRNRAP. The length of the CDR3 is 14 residues. Here the CDR3 reads CASGFGGPNTEAFF. The CDR3 DNA follows: TGTGCTAGTGGTTTTGGGGGGCCGAACACTGAAGCTTTCTTT.